This paragraph covers one T cell receptor (beta chain) sequence. The CDR3 runs to 14 residues. The entry originates in a study of technical replicates of blood from a few donors. Method: immunoSEQ multiplex PCR; TCRdb's copy keeps in-frame clones and lacks some. The data contain over 75,000 clones, approximately 97% of them singletons. This chain joins TRBV21-1 and TRBJ2-1; TRBD2, the D gene given by the table, was not confirmed from the DNA. TRBV21-1 is a documented pseudogene. The source of this sequence is a human donor in good health. Sequencing was done on a sample of T cells isolated from PBMCs. The DNA for the CDR3 is TGTGCCAGCCCCTGCGGGAGTCCCTACAATGAGCAGTTCTTC. This sequence encodes CASPCGSPYNEQFF.